Listed below are T cell receptor beta chains from one sample, sequenced in a study of tumor-infiltrating lymphocytes in primary liver carcinoma. TCRdb reprocessed the multiplex PCR reads via MiXCR and lists one record per CDR3 protein. The table shows roughly 330,000 distinct CDR3 sequences, with almost 65% occurring only once. The sequencing input was peripheral blood. The receptors come from a man between 35 and 55 years old with primary liver carcinoma and hepatitis B virus infection. CDR3s include the opening cysteine and the closing phenylalanine or tryptophan. The D gene is left open where the match is weak. A clone size is listed for some rows: how often the clone was seen (once, few, many), or a class if it is expanded.

j_call: TRBJ2-1; d_call: TRBD2; v_call: TRBV6-1; clone_size: few; cdr3_nt: TGTGCCAGCAGTCCCCTAGGACTAGACAATGAGCAGTTCTTC; cdr3_aa: CASSPLGLDNEQFF
j_call: TRBJ2-5; d_call: TRBD2; v_call: TRBV11-2; clone_size: NA; cdr3_nt: TGTGCCAACAGCTTAGCCGGGGGGACCGTGACATTC; cdr3_aa: CANSLAGGTVTF
j_call: TRBJ2-3; d_call: NA; v_call: TRBV6-5; clone_size: once; cdr3_nt: TGTGCCAGTAGTTACCTGGGCCGAGACAAAGATACGCAGTATTTT; cdr3_aa: CASSYLGRDKDTQYF
j_call: TRBJ2-3; d_call: TRBD1; v_call: TRBV5-5; clone_size: NA; cdr3_nt: TGTGTCAGCAGCCCCTCACAGGGGACAGATACGCAGTATTTT; cdr3_aa: CVSSPSQGTDTQYF
j_call: TRBJ2-1; d_call: TRBD1; v_call: TRBV11-2; clone_size: NA; cdr3_nt: TGTGCCAGCAACCTCGGGATCGGGACAGTTACCTACAATGAGCAGTTCTTC; cdr3_aa: CASNLGIGTVTYNEQFF
j_call: TRBJ2-1; d_call: TRBD2; v_call: TRBV5-1; clone_size: NA; cdr3_nt: TGCGCCAGCAGCCTGAGGACTAGCGGGGTTTACAATGAGCAGTTCTTC; cdr3_aa: CASSLRTSGVYNEQFF
j_call: TRBJ1-6; d_call: NA; v_call: TRBV30; clone_size: NA; cdr3_nt: TGTGCCTGGAGTGTACGGGGAGGGAATTCACCCCTCCACTTT; cdr3_aa: CAWSVRGGNSPLHF
j_call: TRBJ2-3; d_call: TRBD1; v_call: TRBV30; clone_size: few; cdr3_nt: TGTGCCTGCCGGGGCCGGGACAGGCGCACAGATACGCAGTATTTT; cdr3_aa: CACRGRDRRTDTQYF
j_call: TRBJ1-5; d_call: NA; v_call: TRBV11-2; clone_size: NA; cdr3_nt: TGTGCCAACAGCTTAGATGGAGGGGGAGGTCAGCTCCAGCATTTT; cdr3_aa: CANSLDGGGGQLQHF
j_call: TRBJ2-3; d_call: TRBD2; v_call: TRBV11-1; clone_size: NA; cdr3_nt: TGTGCCAGCGGAGTGCCAGCGGGGACGGATACGCAGTATTTT; cdr3_aa: CASGVPAGTDTQYF
j_call: TRBJ2-3; d_call: TRBD2; v_call: TRBV29-1; clone_size: many; cdr3_nt: TGCAGCGTTGAAGACACTAGCGGGAGGGGGACAGATACGCAGTATTTT; cdr3_aa: CSVEDTSGRGTDTQYF
j_call: TRBJ2-3; d_call: NA; v_call: TRBV11-2; clone_size: NA; cdr3_nt: TGTGCCAGCAGCTTACTCCGAAGGGGCACAGATACGCAGTATTTT; cdr3_aa: CASSLLRRGTDTQYF
j_call: TRBJ2-1; d_call: NA; v_call: TRBV11-1; clone_size: NA; cdr3_nt: TGTGCTAGCGGCTTATTATTTGTTCAGACTGAGCAGTTCTTC; cdr3_aa: CASGLLFVQTEQFF
j_call: TRBJ2-7; d_call: TRBD2; v_call: TRBV5-6; clone_size: NA; cdr3_nt: TGTGACAGCAGCTTCGGGACTAGCGGGACCTACGAGCAGTACTTC; cdr3_aa: CDSSFGTSGTYEQYF
j_call: TRBJ2-1; d_call: TRBD2; v_call: TRBV28; clone_size: NA; cdr3_nt: TGTGCCAGCGGTGGACTAGCGGGAAGTTACAATGATCAGTTCTTC; cdr3_aa: CASGGLAGSYNDQFF
j_call: TRBJ2-5; d_call: TRBD1; v_call: TRBV11-2; clone_size: NA; cdr3_nt: TGTGCCAGCAGCTATCGGGACAGGGTGTCAGAGACCCAGTACTTT; cdr3_aa: CASSYRDRVSETQYF
j_call: TRBJ2-5; d_call: NA; v_call: TRBV11-2; clone_size: NA; cdr3_nt: TGTGCCAGCAGCTTCACACCGCATGAGACCCAGTACTTC; cdr3_aa: CASSFTPHETQYF
j_call: TRBJ2-7; d_call: TRBD1; v_call: TRBV6-2/TRBV6-3; clone_size: NA; cdr3_nt: TGTGCCAGCAGTCGAAGACAGGGATCCTACGAGCAGTACTTC; cdr3_aa: CASSRRQGSYEQYF
j_call: TRBJ2-7; d_call: NA; v_call: TRBV6-2/TRBV6-3; clone_size: few; cdr3_nt: TGTGCCAGCCAGAAGGGGGTCAGGGTGAGAGCCTACGAGCAGTACTTC; cdr3_aa: CASQKGVRVRAYEQYF
j_call: TRBJ2-3; d_call: NA; v_call: TRBV28; clone_size: NA; cdr3_nt: TGTGCCAGCAGTTCGCCTCAGACAGTCACAGATACGCAGTATTTT; cdr3_aa: CASSSPQTVTDTQYF
j_call: TRBJ2-5; d_call: NA; v_call: TRBV6-5; clone_size: NA; cdr3_nt: TGTGCCAGCAACGACAGTGTCTTTCAGACCCGGTACTTC; cdr3_aa: CASNDSVFQTRYF
j_call: TRBJ2-1; d_call: NA; v_call: TRBV7-9; clone_size: NA; cdr3_nt: TGTGCCAGCAGCTCAAAAGGCAGTAGCGGCAATGAGCAGTTCTTC; cdr3_aa: CASSSKGSSGNEQFF
j_call: TRBJ2-3; d_call: NA; v_call: TRBV15; clone_size: NA; cdr3_nt: TGTGCCACCAGCAGGTCCTGGGGGGATACGCAGTATTTT; cdr3_aa: CATSRSWGDTQYF
j_call: TRBJ2-5; d_call: NA; v_call: TRBV11-2; clone_size: NA; cdr3_nt: NA; cdr3_aa: CDSSFYICSARSWPQETQYF
j_call: TRBJ1-5; d_call: NA; v_call: TRBV4-2; clone_size: NA; cdr3_nt: TGTGCCAGCAGCCAAGATCTGGGGGGGCTGAGCCAGCCCCGGCATTTT; cdr3_aa: CASSQDLGGLSQPRHF
j_call: TRBJ2-3; d_call: TRBD2; v_call: TRBV11-2; clone_size: NA; cdr3_nt: TGTGCGAGCAGCCCCAATAGCGGGCTTATCACAGATACGCAGTATTTT; cdr3_aa: CASSPNSGLITDTQYF
j_call: TRBJ1-2; d_call: TRBD1; v_call: TRBV12-3/TRBV12-4; clone_size: many; cdr3_nt: TGTGCCAGCAGACCCGGGACAGGGTTCTTTGGCTACACCTTC; cdr3_aa: CASRPGTGFFGYTF
j_call: TRBJ1-1; d_call: TRBD1; v_call: TRBV5-6; clone_size: many; cdr3_nt: TGTGCCAGCAGCGTGGGGACAGGGGCTGAAGCTTTCTTT; cdr3_aa: CASSVGTGAEAFF
j_call: TRBJ2-1; d_call: TRBD2; v_call: TRBV29-1; clone_size: NA; cdr3_nt: TGCAGCGTCCTATTAGCGGGATATGAGCAGCTCTTC; cdr3_aa: CSVLLAGYEQLF
j_call: TRBJ2-7; d_call: TRBD2; v_call: TRBV4-2; clone_size: many; cdr3_nt: TGTGCCAGCAGCCAAAGCCAAACGCGGGAGGGCCCACACGAGCAGTACTTC; cdr3_aa: CASSQSQTREGPHEQYF